This T cell receptor beta chain was recovered during a study of T cells after yellow fever vaccination. In making TCR cDNA, 5'RACE template switching added a universal primer site and UMIs to it. Via MiXCR, TCRdb re-called the 5' RACE reads, giving one row per CDR3 protein. The sample lists more than 350,000 distinct CDR3 sequences, 11% occurring once. There are many counts of this clonotype. The CDR3 loop spans 14 amino acids. V lost 6 bases to trimming and J lost 2 bases, with 13 bases between them. Germline CDR1 is SEHNR and CDR2 is FQNEAQ (reference sequence). The material was PBMCs, obtained on the day of the first yellow fever vaccination. The rearrangement links TRBV7-9 to TRBJ1-2, with a weak D call TRBD1 (5 bases). The sequence came from a man aged 18 to 30 who received the YFV17D yellow fever vaccine. The CDR3 bases are TGTGCCAGCAGTATGGGGCCCGGAAACTATGGCTACACCTTC. This translates into CASSMGPGNYGYTF.